This entry is about one T cell receptor beta chain. This sample stems from a study of blood T cell repertoires in COVID-19. Across the study: Sites across the United States, Italy and Spain contributed samples from acute and convalescent COVID-19.

The participants were between roughly 18 and 89 years old and came from 24 US areas. Clinical history reported by participants formed the basis on which cohorts were assigned. Authors' processing steps: It was from reference gene primer amplification that nucleated cell counts were estimated. Profiling relied on immunoSEQ multiplex PCR, and the TCRdb table lists in-frame clones only, not all of them. V, J and clone size derive from that table, while D and trimming were established from the DNA sequence. The data hold just over 250,000 clones, with about 80% observed a single time. Unmatched junction bases numbered 6, after V lost 4 bases and J lost 0 bases. This CDR3 is built from 16 residues. Germline-derived CDR1 and CDR2 are MGHDK and SYGVNS.

The clonotype was recovered from a man aged 30-40 years with acute COVID-19. The sequencing sample was made of PBMCs or T cells enriched from blood (not recorded which). The chain is built from TRBV25-1 and TRBJ2-3; 8 positions agree with TRBD2. The CDR3 bases are TGTGCCAGCAGTGGTGGGACTAGGGGTAGCACAGATACGCAGTATTTT. Its protein is CASSGGTRGSTDTQYF.